This TCR beta chain was identified in a study of T-cell memory formation after mild COVID-19. On this clonotype: Its cognate antigen is unknown.

TCRdb reanalysed the 5' RACE reads using MiXCR and keeps one entry per CDR3 protein. The top ten hold roughly 22% of the sample, which has hundreds of thousands of distinct CDR3 sequences, over 13% seen once. Regarding the study as a whole: While clones contracting from day 15 to 85 were balanced between CD4 and CD8, later expanders leaned CD4+.

Trimming stripped 5 bases from V and 8 bases from J, with 21 bases between. From germline, CDR1 is MGHRA and CDR2 YSYEKL. The CDR3 loop spans 16 amino acids. This receptor was taken from a man between 18 and 29 years old who had mild COVID-19 (a few samples of this study predate the infection). Cell type and time point are not known. This sequence joins TRBV4-1 and TRBJ2-2, with D perhaps TRBD1 (6 bases). Sequencing used PBMCs or a T cell subset sorted from them (not recorded which). In DNA, the CDR3 is TGCGCCAGCAGCGGCTGGGACAACCCCAGTTCGGGGGAGCTGTTTTTT. Translating it yields CASSGWDNPSSGELFF.